This T cell receptor beta chain was observed in a study of blood T cells in healthy people across ages. Then a second PCR, running roughly 7 to 11 cycles, was carried out with a sample-barcoded 5' primer and a J-beta primer mix. TCRdb reprocessed the 5' RACE reads with MiXCR, giving one entry per CDR3 protein. The sample shows 850,000 to 1,100,000 distinct CDR3 sequences, around two fifths of them seen only once. The CDR3 length is 16 residues. From germline, CDR1 is LNHNV and CDR2 YYDKDF (reference sequence). In regard to this clonotype: Mismatch with germline at one junction end may stem from a read error.

What was sequenced was blood. This sequence joins TRBV15 and TRBJ1-6; D is uncertain. This clonotype was obtained from a man aged 18 to 29 in good health. CDR3 DNA: TGTGCCACCAGCAGAAATGATGGCACCTACAATTCACCCCTCCACTTT. Protein: CATSRNDGTYNSPLHF.